This is a list of T cell receptor beta chains from one sample in a study of T-cell memory formation after mild COVID-19. TCRdb recomputed calls from the 5' RACE reads with MiXCR, one row per CDR3 protein. The repertoire holds about 560,000 distinct CDR3 sequences, with roughly 18% as singletons. The sequencing sample was made of PBMCs or a T cell subset sorted from them (not recorded which). The receptors shown here come from an adult woman who had mild COVID-19 (a few samples of this study predate the infection). Cell type and time point are not known. Both conserved end residues are part of each CDR3. D genes are given only for firm matches. Where a row states a size, it is once, few, many or the class of an expanded clone; other rows omit it.

TRBV7-9	-	16	-	TRBJ2-3	CASSSNRDRHTDTQYF	TGTGCCAGCAGCTCGAACAGGGACCGACACACAGATACGCAGTATTTT
TRBV27	-	16	-	TRBJ1-4	CASRDRFFSTNEKLFF	TGTGCCAGCAGGGACAGATTTTTCTCAACTAATGAAAAACTGTTTTTT
TRBV21-1	-	12	many	TRBJ2-3	CASSKHYCTQYF	TGTGCCAGCAGCAAACACTACTGTACGCAGTATTTT
TRBV5-1	TRBD2	19	few	TRBJ2-1	CASSLGLAGELSSYNEQFF	TGCGCCAGCAGCTTAGGACTAGCGGGAGAACTGAGCTCCTACAATGAGCAGTTCTTC
TRBV20-1	-	13	-	TRBJ1-6	CSARGSYNSPLHF	TGCAGTGCTAGGGGCAGTTATAATTCACCCCTCCACTTT
TRBV20-1	TRBD2	16	-	TRBJ2-7	CSARVLAGGLSYEQYF	TGCAGTGCTAGAGTACTAGCGGGGGGTTTGTCCTACGAGCAGTACTTC
TRBV4-3	-	15	-	TRBJ2-7	CASSQVGSASYEQYF	TGCGCCAGCAGCCAAGTCGGCAGTGCCTCCTACGAGCAGTACTTC
TRBV7-3	TRBD2	15	-	TRBJ2-3	CASSLTGLASNTQYF	TGTGCCAGCAGCTTAACCGGACTAGCGTCGAATACGCAGTATTTT
TRBV12-3/TRBV12-4	TRBD2	15	-	TRBJ2-3	CASSWTSGGLDTQYF	TGTGCCAGCAGTTGGACTAGCGGGGGTTTGGATACGCAGTATTTT
TRBV5-5	-	15	-	TRBJ2-7	CASSLGLQHYYEQYF	TGTGCCAGCAGCTTGGGACTCCAGCACTACTACGAGCAGTACTTC
TRBV5-1	TRBD1	14	once	TRBJ1-6	CASSQGQEFSPLHF	TGCGCCAGCAGCCAGGGACAGGAGTTCTCACCCCTCCACTTT
TRBV9	-	13	few	TRBJ1-4	CASSVSGGEKLFF	TGTGCCAGCAGCGTTTCCGGGGGAGAAAAACTGTTTTTT
TRBV5-6	-	13	once	TRBJ2-7	CAASAGPTYEQYF	TGTGCCGCCTCGGCAGGGCCCACCTACGAGCAGTACTTC
TRBV5-1	TRBD1	16	few	TRBJ2-3	CASSGRTGFKTDTQYF	TGCGCCAGCAGCGGACGGACAGGGTTTAAGACAGATACGCAGTATTTT
TRBV14	-	16	-	TRBJ2-5	CASSQDRGFSHETQYF	TGTGCCAGCAGCCAGGACCGGGGCTTCTCCCATGAGACCCAGTACTTC
TRBV20-1	TRBD2	16	-	TRBJ2-5	CSACPGLAGFWETQYF	TGCAGTGCTTGTCCGGGACTAGCGGGGTTCTGGGAGACCCAGTACTTC
TRBV25-1	-	12	-	TRBJ1-5	CASSEGGLAQHF	TGTGCCAGCAGTGAGGGGGGTCTGGCCCAGCATTTT
TRBV10-3	-	13	few	TRBJ2-2	CAISQGLPGELFF	TGTGCCATCTCGCAGGGCCTTCCCGGGGAGCTGTTTTTT
TRBV6-5	-	10	few	TRBJ1-1	CASGPGRAFF	TGTGCCAGCGGTCCCGGAAGGGCTTTCTTT
TRBV7-9	TRBD1	14	few	TRBJ2-5	CASSEGQLQETQYF	TGTGCCAGCAGCGAGGGACAGTTACAAGAGACCCAGTACTTC
TRBV20-1	TRBD2	14	many	TRBJ2-5	CSATRGSGKETQYF	TGCAGTGCTACCCGTGGGAGCGGGAAGGAGACCCAGTACTTC